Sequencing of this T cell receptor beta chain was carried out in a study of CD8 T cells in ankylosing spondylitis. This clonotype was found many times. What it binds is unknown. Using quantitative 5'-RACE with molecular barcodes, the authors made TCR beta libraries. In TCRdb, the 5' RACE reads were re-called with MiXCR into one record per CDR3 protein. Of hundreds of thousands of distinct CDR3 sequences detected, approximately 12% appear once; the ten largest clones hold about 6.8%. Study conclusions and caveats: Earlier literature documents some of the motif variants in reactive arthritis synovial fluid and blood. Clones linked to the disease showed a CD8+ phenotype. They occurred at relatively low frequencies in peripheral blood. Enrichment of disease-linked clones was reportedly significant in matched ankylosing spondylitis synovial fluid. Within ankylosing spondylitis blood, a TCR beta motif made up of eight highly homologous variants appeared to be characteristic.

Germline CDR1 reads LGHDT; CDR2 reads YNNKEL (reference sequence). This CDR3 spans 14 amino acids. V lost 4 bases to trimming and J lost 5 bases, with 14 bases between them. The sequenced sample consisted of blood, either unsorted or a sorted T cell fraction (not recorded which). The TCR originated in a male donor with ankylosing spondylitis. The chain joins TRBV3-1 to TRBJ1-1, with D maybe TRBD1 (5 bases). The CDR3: CASSPAGISTEAFF. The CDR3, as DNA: TGTGCCAGCAGCCCAGCAGGGATATCAACTGAAGCTTTCTTT.